What follows are 25 T cell receptor beta chains derived from one specimen sequenced in a study of T cells in Graves' hyperthyroidism and ophthalmopathy. TCR beta CDR3 regions were amplified from RNA. The primer set for the first-round RT-PCR of the TCR CDR3 was HTBI. Each CDR3 protein gets one entry after TCRdb re-called the multiplex PCR reads with MiXCR. The table lists nearly 600,000 distinct CDR3 sequences, approximately 15% of them singletons. What was sequenced was blood. The source of these receptors is a woman aged 30 to 39 with Graves' hyperthyroidism that later progressed to Graves' ophthalmopathy.

The V call is TRBV20-1, the J call TRBJ1-3, with D tentatively TRBD1 (6 bases). Germline CDR1 is DFQATT and CDR2 is SNEGSKA (reference sequence). The germline V and J ends were trimmed by 1 base and 13 bases, with 20 bases remaining between them. The length of the CDR3 is 14 residues. The CDR3 spells CSARVGGPGNAIYF. For the CDR3, the DNA is TGCAGTGCTAGAGTAGGGGGGCCTGGAAACGCGATATATTTT.

This rearrangement joins TRBV3-1 to TRBJ1-2; D is unresolved. Trimming took off 2 bases at V and 0 bases at J, with 10 bases between the two ends. The CDR3 length is 15 residues. Germline values: CDR1 LGHDT, CDR2 YNNKEL (reference sequence). CDR3 DNA sequence: TGTGCCAGCAGCCAAATAGGATTTTCTAACTATGGCTACACCTTC. This gives the protein CASSQIGFSNYGYTF.

The sample holds a few counts of this clonotype. A much larger clone lies one base from this, so it may be a read error. This chain links TRBV19 with TRBJ1-5; D might be TRBD1 (6 bases). CDR3 length equals 14 residues. Germline V gene sequence: CDR1 LNHDA, CDR2 SQIVND (reference sequence). The CDR3 bases are TGTGCCAGTAGTATTGGACAGAGCAATCAGTCCCAGCATTTT. Amino acid sequence: CASSIGQSNQSQHF. Variable domain in full (rest from reference TRBV19 and TRBJ1-5): DGGITQSPKYLFRKEGQNVTLSCEQNLNHDAMYWYRQDPGQGLRLIYYSQIVNDFQKGDIAEGYSVSREKKESFPLTVTSAQKNPTAFYLCASSIGQSNQSQHFGDGTRLSIL.

This chain links TRBV3-1 with TRBJ1-4; weak D call: TRBD1 (5 bases). Germline-derived CDR1 and CDR2 are LGHDT and YNNKEL (reference sequence). V was clipped by 6 bases and J by 3 bases, with 8 bases between them. CDR3 size: 13 residues. CDR3 region: CASRGVPNEKLFF. Written as DNA, the CDR3 is TGTGCCAGCAGGGGGGTTCCTAATGAAAAACTGTTTTTT.

This clonotype has just a few counts. Here the CDR3 omits its conserved ending phenylalanine or tryptophan, so a read error is the likely source. The J gene is TRBJ2-7, the V gene TRBV12-5; D is tentatively TRBD1 or TRBD2 (5 bases each). The CDR3 totals 17 residues. V lost 3 bases, J lost 6 bases, and 24 bases lay in between. In germline, CDR1 is LGHNT, CDR2 FRNRAP. This CDR3 is CASGFRSGHSPWGEQYL. The DNA for the CDR3 is TGTGCTAGTGGTTTCCGTTCGGGGCACTCACCGTGGGGCGAGCAGTACCTC.

Here the CDR3 DNA reads TGCAGTGCTAGGCTTGGGGGCCCGAACACTGAAGCTTTCTTT. Translation gives CSARLGGPNTEAFF. This sequence joins TRBV20-1 and TRBJ1-1; D possibly corresponds to TRBD1 (6 bases). There are 14 residues in the CDR3. V lost 3 bases and J lost 1, with 12 bases in between. Germline V gene data show CDR1 as DFQATT and CDR2 as SNEGSKA (reference sequence).

This clonotype was observed many times. This chain joins TRBV12-3 or TRBV12-4 and TRBJ1-4, with TRBD1 identical over 8 bases. The trim removed 5 bases at V and 5 bases at J, leaving 4 bases unmatched. CDR3 length: 14 amino acids. CDR3 amino acids: CASSLGTGNEKLFF. The CDR3 region has the DNA TGTGCCAGCAGTCTTGGGACAGGCAATGAAAAACTGTTTTTT.

The sample holds a few counts of this clonotype. The chain combines TRBV5-1 with TRBJ2-1; 7 bases align to TRBD2. CDR1 and CDR2 from the germline V gene are SGHRS and YFSETQ. V lost 1 base, J lost 10 bases, and 11 bases stayed unmatched. The CDR3 is 15 amino acids. The CDR3 DNA reads as TGCGCCAGCAGCTTGATTCCGGCGGGAGAGGGGGAGCAGTTCTTC. It is translated as CASSLIPAGEGEQFF.

This clonotype was seen many times. The chain uses TRBV5-1 and TRBJ2-3; 10 bases are shared with TRBD2. Per germline, CDR1 SGHRS and CDR2 YFSETQ. The ends lost 4 bases at V and 2 bases at J; junction bases unmatched: 4. The CDR3 length is 15 residues. The CDR3: CASSLLAGTTDTQYF. CDR3 DNA sequence: TGCGCCAGCAGCCTACTAGCGGGAACCACAGATACGCAGTATTTT.

This clonotype was found many times. The chain uses TRBV3-1 and TRBJ2-4, with D possibly matching TRBD2 (6 bases). The V gene's germline CDR1 is LGHDT and CDR2 YNNKEL (reference sequence). V lost 0 bases and J lost 7, with 10 bases in between. The CDR3 consists of 14 residues. The CDR3 DNA is TGTGCCAGCAGCCAAGATACGCGGGGTAACATTCAGTACTTC. Translation gives CASSQDTRGNIQYF.

The V call is TRBV27, the J call TRBJ1-2; D is unclear. With 2 bases removed from V and 7 bases from J, the gap between germline ends came to 8 bases. This CDR3 has 12 amino acids. Germline V gene lookup returns CDR1 MNHEY and CDR2 SMNVEV (reference sequence). The CDR3 DNA is TGTGCCAGCAGTTTACCCGAGAGTGGCTACACCTTC. Translated: CASSLPESGYTF.

This clonotype has ten or more counts. The chain joins TRBV15 to TRBJ2-7; D not certain. CDR1 is LNHNV, CDR2 YYDKDF, per germline (reference sequence). Trimming cost V 4 bases and J 2 bases, with 15 bases left between them. The CDR3 is 15 amino acids. The CDR3 reads CATSTSLGPAYEQYF. CDR3 sequence (DNA): TGTGCCACCAGCACCTCTCTCGGGCCCGCCTACGAGCAGTACTTC. Drawing the rest from reference TRBV15 and TRBJ2-7, the complete variable domain is DAMVIQNPRYQVTQFGKPVTLSCSQTLNHNVMYWYQQKSSQAPKLLFHYYDKDFNNEADTPDNFQSRRPNTSFCFLDIRSPGLGDTAMYLCATSTSLGPAYEQYFGPGTRLTVT.

CDR3 protein: CASSPPTSGRESSYEQYF. The CDR3 nucleotides read TGTGCCAGCAGCCCACCGACTAGCGGGAGGGAGAGCTCCTACGAGCAGTACTTC. This sequence joins TRBV11-1 and TRBJ2-7; 14 nucleotides align to TRBD2. The CDR3 has 18 amino acids. The germline V gene has CDR1 SGHAT and CDR2 FQDESV (reference sequence). V trimming: 5 bases; J trimming: 0 bases; junction bases outside the gene matches: 9. The full variable domain, with the rest looked up from reference TRBV11-1 and TRBJ2-7, is EAEVAQSPRYKITEKSQAVAFWCDPISGHATLYWYRQILGQGPELLVQFQDESVVDDSQLPKDRFSAERLKGVDSTLKIQPAELGDSAMYLCASSPPTSGRESSYEQYFGPGTRLTVT.

This clonotype occurred many times. This chain connects TRBV20-1 to TRBJ2-7, with 11 nucleotides matching TRBD1. The CDR3 runs 15 residues. Germline CDR1 is DFQATT and CDR2 is SNEGSKA (reference sequence). V shed 3 bases, J shed 3 bases, and the junction held 7 bases outside the gene matches. Written as DNA, the CDR3 is TGCAGTGCTAGTGCTGCCGGGACAGGGGGCTACGAGCAGTACTTC. Protein product: CSASAAGTGGYEQYF.

This clonotype was seen at least ten times. The chain carries TRBV7-9 and TRBJ2-7; 11 nucleotides align to TRBD2. The CDR3 is 15 amino acids. Germline-derived CDR1 and CDR2 are SEHNR and FQNEAQ (reference sequence). The V segment lost 4 bases and the J segment 5 bases; nucleotides outside the gene matches: 7. For the CDR3, the DNA is TGTGCCAGCAGCTCCCCTCCGGGACTAGCGGACGAGCAGTACTTC. Protein: CASSSPPGLADEQYF.

This clonotype was picked up many times. The V call is TRBV6-1, the J call TRBJ2-7; a weak D match, TRBD2 (6 bases). Trimming left V 4 bases short and J 2 bases short, with 9 bases between. The CDR3 runs to 13 residues. The germline V gene has CDR1 MNHNS and CDR2 SASEGT. This CDR3 is CASSGEVAYEQYF. CDR3 coding DNA: TGTGCCAGCAGTGGGGAGGTAGCCTACGAGCAGTACTTC.

This clonotype was detected only once. One base away lies a much larger clone, so this may be a sequencing read error. The chain recombines TRBV18 with TRBJ1-1; the D gene is possibly TRBD1 (5 bases). The CDR3 length is 15 residues. V lost 5 bases, J lost 0 bases, and 13 bases lay in between. The germline V gene has CDR1 KGHSH and CDR2 LQKENI. The CDR3 coding sequence is TGTGCCAGCTCATCACAGGAGGACCTGAACACTGAAGCTTTCTTT. Its protein is CASSSQEDLNTEAFF.

This clonotype was seen a few times. The rearrangement joins TRBV7-2 to TRBJ2-5; D possibly corresponds to TRBD2 (7 bases). In germline, CDR1 is SGHTA, CDR2 FQGNSA. The V gene lost 1 base and the J gene lost 5 bases, with 14 bases spanning the gap. The length of the CDR3 is 15 residues. The CDR3 bases are TGTGCCAGCAGCTTAGTGGGGGGGCGGGTGGAGACCCAGTACTTC. This gives the protein CASSLVGGRVETQYF.

This clonotype appeared a few times. The chain is built from TRBV30 and TRBJ2-1; D is unresolved. Deletions cut 5 bases from V and 3 bases from J, with 11 bases between. The CDR3 runs 13 residues. Germline CDR1 and CDR2: GTSNPN and SVGIG (reference sequence). CDR3 coding DNA: TGTGCCTGGGGTCGATCCCACTACAATGAGCAGTTCTTC. Its translation is CAWGRSHYNEQFF. Looking up the rest from reference TRBV30 and TRBJ2-1 gives the full variable domain: SQTIHQWPATLVQPVGSPLSLECTVEGTSNPNLYWYRQAAGRGLQLLFYSVGIGQISSEVPQNLSASRPQDRQFILSSKKLLLSDSGFYLCAWGRSHYNEQFFGPGTRLTVL.

This clonotype was seen more than once but under ten times. The chain joins TRBV5-1 to TRBJ2-3; 7 nucleotides line up with TRBD1. Germline CDR1 is SGHRS and CDR2 is YFSETQ. The CDR3 is 15 residues long. The V and J ends lost 5 bases and 0 bases, in that order; junction bases with no gene match: 6. CDR3 residues: CASRPTGASTDTQYF. CDR3 in DNA: TGCGCCAGCAGGCCTACAGGGGCTAGCACAGATACGCAGTATTTT.

In its sample, this clonotype was seen many times. The chain uses TRBV6-1 and TRBJ1-5; D uncertain. This CDR3 is 13 amino acids long. V lost 4 bases and J lost 9, with 13 bases in between. The germline CDR1 and CDR2 sequences are MNHNS and SASEGT. The CDR3 loop reads CASSGEPPGPQHF. The CDR3 DNA reads TGTGCCAGCAGTGGGGAGCCTCCCGGGCCCCAGCATTTT.

This clonotype has at least ten counts. The V call is TRBV27, the J call TRBJ1-5, with D perhaps TRBD1 (5 bases). Germline V gene sequence: CDR1 MNHEY, CDR2 SMNVEV (reference sequence). The CDR3 contains 14 residues. V was trimmed by 3 bases and J by 0 bases, leaving 6 bases between them. CDR3 amino acids: CASSLGDSNQPQHF. The CDR3 DNA sequence: TGTGCCAGCAGTTTGGGGGATAGCAATCAGCCCCAGCATTTT.

This clonotype was seen many times. V gene TRBV12-5 combines with J gene TRBJ1-1, with a tentative D call TRBD1 (5 bases). CDR3 length: 12 amino acids. CDR1 LGHNT and CDR2 FRNRAP come from the germline V gene. CDR3 sequence (DNA): TGTGGGGCGGGGGATACCCCCACTGAAGCTTTCTTT. Translation gives CGAGDTPTEAFF.

This clonotype has only a few counts. Here the CDR3 reads CASSVVEARPNNEQFF. CDR3 sequence (DNA): TGTGCCAGCAGCGTAGTGGAGGCGAGACCTAACAATGAGCAGTTCTTC. V usage is TRBV9 and J usage is TRBJ2-1; maybe TRBD2 (5 bases). Trimming removed 0 bases at V and 5 bases at J, with 15 bases between. CDR1 SGDLS and CDR2 YYNGEE come from the germline V gene. This CDR3 spans 16 amino acids.

This clonotype occurred a few times. The J gene is TRBJ2-1, the V gene TRBV5-1; D is unclear. V shed 1 base and J shed 0 bases, with 11 bases lying between them. Germline V gene sequence: CDR1 SGHRS, CDR2 YFSETQ. This CDR3 has 16 residues. CDR3 sequence reads: CASSLFQASSYNEQFF. DNA for the CDR3: TGCGCCAGCAGCTTGTTTCAGGCCAGCTCCTACAATGAGCAGTTCTTC.